This T cell receptor beta chain derives from a study of shared clonotypes between healthy human individuals. Study details: CD4 naive and CD4 memory each took three plates per donor, while CD8 naive took two and CD8 memory one. Study conclusions and caveats: Naive subsets usually exceeded memory subsets in estimated richness.

TCRdb's table, derived via immunoSEQ multiplex PCR, lists solely in-frame clones and lacks some. The table shows some 600,000 clones, with about 96% occurring only once. Terminally differentiated effector memory CD45RA+ cells were left out of the naive CD8 fraction, which was CD45RO-negative and positively selected for CCR7. A remark on this clone: Its antigen is as yet unknown.

This sequence was found in a woman in her 30s in good health. The specimen was naive CD8+ T cells sorted from blood.

CDR3 region: CATSLGRAESTTISGYTF. The CDR3 DNA reads as TGTGCCACCAGCCTAGGAAGGGCAGAAAGTACAACTATTAGTGGCTACACCTTC. This chain connects TRBV15 to TRBJ1-2; D gene unclear. The CDR3 spans 18 residues. Germline loops: CDR1 LNHNV, CDR2 YYDKDF (reference sequence). The V end was cut by 5 bases, the J end by 7 bases, with 29 bases between.